The rows below give T cell receptor beta chains drawn from one sample of a study. MiXCR, applied by TCRdb to the RT-PCR reads, yields one record per CDR3 protein. The table has 650,000 to 800,000 distinct CDR3 sequences, 13% to 15% seen once. The sequencing input was memory CD4+ T cells from blood. The receptor source for this set is a female donor in good health, serving as a healthy control. CDR3s include the opening cysteine and the closing phenylalanine or tryptophan. The order of the fields is D gene, J gene, clone size, V gene, CDR3 DNA, CDR3 protein. The D gene is left open where the match is weak. Not all rows give a size; the values are once, few, many and, for expanded clones, a class.

d_call: NA; j_call: TRBJ2-4; clone_size: many; v_call: TRBV30; cdr3_nt: TGTGCCTGGAGTGCCATCTCGAGAAACATTCAGTACTTC; cdr3_aa: CAWSAISRNIQYF
d_call: NA; j_call: TRBJ1-1; clone_size: NA; v_call: TRBV7-2; cdr3_nt: TGTGCCAGTAGTTCTTCCCGTCTCGCCAGGGGGAACACTGAAGCTTTCTTT; cdr3_aa: CASSSSRLARGNTEAFF
d_call: NA; j_call: TRBJ1-2; clone_size: NA; v_call: TRBV7-8; cdr3_nt: TGTGCCAGCAGCCCAGACCGGGCGGTCCTGAACTATGGCTACACCTTC; cdr3_aa: CASSPDRAVLNYGYTF
d_call: NA; j_call: TRBJ2-1; clone_size: many; v_call: TRBV5-1; cdr3_nt: TGCGCCAGCAGCTCGAGGGCTAATTACAATGAGCAGTTCTTC; cdr3_aa: CASSSRANYNEQFF
d_call: NA; j_call: TRBJ1-1; clone_size: NA; v_call: TRBV7-9; cdr3_nt: TGTGCCAGCAGCTTAGCGCTTGGTAGGGGGAGGATGACTGAAGCTTTCTTT; cdr3_aa: CASSLALGRGRMTEAFF
d_call: NA; j_call: TRBJ2-5; clone_size: many; v_call: TRBV5-1; cdr3_nt: TGCGCCAGCAGCTTGGAGGAGATTCAAGAGACCCAGTACTTC; cdr3_aa: CASSLEEIQETQYF
d_call: NA; j_call: TRBJ1-3; clone_size: many; v_call: TRBV4-2; cdr3_nt: TGTGCCAGCAGCCAAGATGCCTCGGGGGGCTCTGGAAACACCATATATTTT; cdr3_aa: CASSQDASGGSGNTIYF
d_call: NA; j_call: TRBJ2-1; clone_size: few; v_call: TRBV4-2; cdr3_nt: TGTGCCAGCAGCCAATTCCTAGAGGGGTACAATGAGCAGTTCTTC; cdr3_aa: CASSQFLEGYNEQFF
d_call: NA; j_call: TRBJ2-1; clone_size: NA; v_call: TRBV24-1; cdr3_nt: TGTGCCACCAGTGATTCTTGGTTTACCGGGGCCCAGCAGTTCTTC; cdr3_aa: CATSDSWFTGAQQFF
d_call: TRBD1; j_call: TRBJ1-1; clone_size: NA; v_call: TRBV7-3; cdr3_nt: TGTGCCAGCAGCATCGACAGGGACACTGAAGCTTTCTTT; cdr3_aa: CASSIDRDTEAFF
d_call: TRBD2; j_call: TRBJ2-7; clone_size: many; v_call: TRBV5-1; cdr3_nt: TGCGCCAGCAGACTAGCGGGAGGAGATTACGAGCAGTACTTC; cdr3_aa: CASRLAGGDYEQYF
d_call: TRBD1; j_call: TRBJ1-1; clone_size: few; v_call: TRBV7-2; cdr3_nt: TGTGCCAGCAGCCCGAAACAGGGGGCTTACACTGAAGCTTTCTTT; cdr3_aa: CASSPKQGAYTEAFF
d_call: NA; j_call: TRBJ1-4; clone_size: few; v_call: TRBV7-9; cdr3_nt: TGTGCCAGCACCACAGGGTACAATGAAAAACTGTTTTTT; cdr3_aa: CASTTGYNEKLFF
d_call: NA; j_call: TRBJ1-2; clone_size: NA; v_call: TRBV14; cdr3_nt: TGTGCCAGCAGCCGAGATACAGGGTCCAACTATGGCTACACCTTC; cdr3_aa: CASSRDTGSNYGYTF
d_call: TRBD2; j_call: TRBJ2-2; clone_size: NA; v_call: TRBV27; cdr3_nt: TGTGCCAGCAGCAGGACTAGCGGGAGCGACACCGGGGAGCTGTTTTTT; cdr3_aa: CASSRTSGSDTGELFF
d_call: TRBD1; j_call: TRBJ1-2; clone_size: NA; v_call: TRBV7-2; cdr3_nt: TGTGCCAGCAGCGCGACAGGGAGTGGCTACACCTTC; cdr3_aa: CASSATGSGYTF
d_call: TRBD2; j_call: TRBJ2-4; clone_size: NA; v_call: TRBV29-1; cdr3_nt: TGCAGCGCAACCGGGTTAGCGGGAACCAAAAACATTCAGTACTTC; cdr3_aa: CSATGLAGTKNIQYF
d_call: TRBD2; j_call: TRBJ2-1; clone_size: many; v_call: TRBV12-3/TRBV12-4; cdr3_nt: TGTGCCAGCAGTTTAGCGGGAGGGCCCTCGAATGAGCAGTTCTTC; cdr3_aa: CASSLAGGPSNEQFF
d_call: NA; j_call: TRBJ1-5; clone_size: many; v_call: TRBV5-1; cdr3_nt: TGCGCCAGCAGCTTGGGGGGACGGAACCAAAATCAGCCCCAGCATTTT; cdr3_aa: CASSLGGRNQNQPQHF
d_call: NA; j_call: TRBJ2-7; clone_size: few; v_call: TRBV6-1; cdr3_nt: TGTGCCAGCAGTGAAATGGGGACAAAGACCTACGAGCAGTACTTC; cdr3_aa: CASSEMGTKTYEQYF
d_call: NA; j_call: TRBJ2-3; clone_size: many; v_call: TRBV29-1; cdr3_nt: TGCAGCGCCCGCGCGGGGGCTGGGACAGATACGCAGTATTTT; cdr3_aa: CSARAGAGTDTQYF
d_call: NA; j_call: TRBJ1-5; clone_size: few; v_call: TRBV16; cdr3_nt: TGTGCCAGCAGCCAGGTTTTGAATCAGCCCCAGCATTTT; cdr3_aa: CASSQVLNQPQHF
d_call: NA; j_call: TRBJ2-5; clone_size: NA; v_call: TRBV5-1; cdr3_nt: TGCGCCAGCAGCTTGGCCGCGACTAGTGAGGAGACCCAGTACTTC; cdr3_aa: CASSLAATSEETQYF
d_call: NA; j_call: TRBJ1-5; clone_size: NA; v_call: TRBV10-3; cdr3_nt: TGTGCCATCAGTGATGGAACAAAAGGGAATCAGCCCCAGCATTTT; cdr3_aa: CAISDGTKGNQPQHF
d_call: NA; j_call: TRBJ1-2; clone_size: few; v_call: TRBV5-6; cdr3_nt: TGTGCCAGCAGCTTGGTAGGCCAGGCTGGTGGCTACACCTTC; cdr3_aa: CASSLVGQAGGYTF
d_call: TRBD2; j_call: TRBJ2-2; clone_size: many; v_call: TRBV5-1; cdr3_nt: TGCGCCAGCAGCTCAAGAGCGGGAGTGTCCGGGGAGCTGTTTTTT; cdr3_aa: CASSSRAGVSGELFF
d_call: TRBD1; j_call: TRBJ2-5; clone_size: many; v_call: TRBV10-3; cdr3_nt: TGTGCCATCTCCACGACAGGGAAACAAGAGACCCAGTACTTC; cdr3_aa: CAISTTGKQETQYF
d_call: NA; j_call: TRBJ1-6; clone_size: many; v_call: TRBV4-2; cdr3_nt: TGTGCCAGCAGCCAAGGGTTGGGCAATAATTCACCCCTCCACTTT; cdr3_aa: CASSQGLGNNSPLHF
d_call: NA; j_call: TRBJ1-1; clone_size: many; v_call: TRBV18; cdr3_nt: TGTGCCAGCTCACCATCTGACAGCCGTCTGGCTTTCTTT; cdr3_aa: CASSPSDSRLAFF
d_call: TRBD1; j_call: TRBJ1-1; clone_size: few; v_call: TRBV6-2/TRBV6-3; cdr3_nt: TGTGCCACACAAGGACAGGGGTACACTGAAGCTTTCTTT; cdr3_aa: CATQGQGYTEAFF
d_call: NA; j_call: TRBJ2-2; clone_size: few; v_call: TRBV20-1; cdr3_nt: TGCAGTGCTAGGACTAGTTACACCGGGGAGCTGTTTTTT; cdr3_aa: CSARTSYTGELFF
d_call: TRBD2; j_call: TRBJ2-2; clone_size: few; v_call: TRBV12-3/TRBV12-4; cdr3_nt: TGTGCGTATAGACTAGCTACCGGGGAGCTGTTTTTT; cdr3_aa: CAYRLATGELFF
d_call: NA; j_call: TRBJ2-1; clone_size: many; v_call: TRBV3-1; cdr3_nt: TGTGCCAGCAGCCTACCGGGCAATGAGCAGTTCTTC; cdr3_aa: CASSLPGNEQFF
d_call: NA; j_call: TRBJ1-5; clone_size: NA; v_call: TRBV20-1; cdr3_nt: TGCAGTGCTAGAGATTGGGGCCAAAGGGATCAGCCCCAGCATTTT; cdr3_aa: CSARDWGQRDQPQHF
d_call: NA; j_call: TRBJ2-1; clone_size: NA; v_call: TRBV20-1; cdr3_nt: TGCAGTGCTAGAATACAGTACAATGAGCAGTTCTTC; cdr3_aa: CSARIQYNEQFF
d_call: TRBD1; j_call: TRBJ2-7; clone_size: NA; v_call: TRBV7-9; cdr3_nt: TGTGCCAGCAGTCCCGGGACAGGCCTCGGGGGCGAGCAGTACTTC; cdr3_aa: CASSPGTGLGGEQYF
d_call: TRBD1; j_call: TRBJ1-5; clone_size: NA; v_call: TRBV28; cdr3_nt: TGTGCCAGCAGTTCCTCCAGACAGGGTAAAAGTCAGCCCCAGCATTTT; cdr3_aa: CASSSSRQGKSQPQHF
d_call: NA; j_call: TRBJ2-3; clone_size: NA; v_call: TRBV7-9; cdr3_nt: TGTGCCAGCACCTCCCTGATAGATACGCAGTATTTT; cdr3_aa: CASTSLIDTQYF
d_call: TRBD2; j_call: TRBJ2-1; clone_size: few; v_call: TRBV18; cdr3_nt: TGTGCCAGCTCACCAAGTAGCGGGGGATTATACAATGAGCAGTTCTTC; cdr3_aa: CASSPSSGGLYNEQFF
d_call: NA; j_call: TRBJ2-3; clone_size: few; v_call: TRBV18; cdr3_nt: TGTGCCAGCTCACCCGGAGGGGCAGATACGCAGTATTTT; cdr3_aa: CASSPGGADTQYF
d_call: NA; j_call: TRBJ1-5; clone_size: few; v_call: TRBV30; cdr3_nt: TGTGCCTGGAGTGTACTTAGTGTAAATCAGCCCCAGCATTTT; cdr3_aa: CAWSVLSVNQPQHF
d_call: TRBD2; j_call: TRBJ2-1; clone_size: few; v_call: TRBV7-2; cdr3_nt: TGTGCCAGCAGCTTAGGACTAGCGGGAGGGGAGCGGGAGCAGTTCTTC; cdr3_aa: CASSLGLAGGEREQFF
d_call: NA; j_call: TRBJ2-1; clone_size: many; v_call: TRBV5-1; cdr3_nt: TGCGCCAGCAGCTTGCTGGGACCGGCTAGGGATGAGCAGTTCTTC; cdr3_aa: CASSLLGPARDEQFF
d_call: NA; j_call: TRBJ2-7; clone_size: NA; v_call: TRBV10-3; cdr3_nt: TGTGCCATCAGTGATAGCAACCTCTACGAGCAGTACTTC; cdr3_aa: CAISDSNLYEQYF
d_call: NA; j_call: TRBJ1-3; clone_size: many; v_call: TRBV12-3/TRBV12-4; cdr3_nt: TGTGCCAGCGGGTCTTATGGGCACACCATATATTTT; cdr3_aa: CASGSYGHTIYF
d_call: TRBD1; j_call: TRBJ2-1; clone_size: many; v_call: TRBV20-1; cdr3_nt: TGCAGTGCTCGACGGGATACGGGACAGGGTTACAATGAGCAGTTCTTC; cdr3_aa: CSARRDTGQGYNEQFF
d_call: NA; j_call: TRBJ1-3; clone_size: NA; v_call: TRBV30; cdr3_nt: TGTGCCTGGAGTGTAGGTCGGTCAGGTGCCTCTGGAAACACCATATATTTT; cdr3_aa: CAWSVGRSGASGNTIYF
d_call: NA; j_call: TRBJ2-5; clone_size: NA; v_call: TRBV3-1; cdr3_nt: TGTGCCAGCAGCCAAGCGGTAGCGGAGTGGGAGACCCAGTACTTC; cdr3_aa: CASSQAVAEWETQYF
d_call: TRBD2; j_call: TRBJ2-7; clone_size: few; v_call: TRBV7-2; cdr3_nt: TGTGCCAGCAGCTTTAAGCGGGGGAGTAGTTCCTACGAGCAGTACTTC; cdr3_aa: CASSFKRGSSSYEQYF
d_call: NA; j_call: TRBJ2-5; clone_size: few; v_call: TRBV27; cdr3_nt: TGTGCCAGCAGTTGGGGGTACCAAGAGACCCAGTACTTC; cdr3_aa: CASSWGYQETQYF
d_call: NA; j_call: TRBJ2-5; clone_size: many; v_call: TRBV12-3/TRBV12-4; cdr3_nt: TGTGCCAGCAGTCGTGGTCATGGGGAGACCCAGTACTTC; cdr3_aa: CASSRGHGETQYF
d_call: NA; j_call: TRBJ2-3; clone_size: few; v_call: TRBV7-9; cdr3_nt: TGTGCCAGCGGAGGGGGGCTAACAGATACGCAGTATTTT; cdr3_aa: CASGGGLTDTQYF
d_call: NA; j_call: TRBJ2-5; clone_size: many; v_call: TRBV18; cdr3_nt: TGTGCCAGCTCACCGACAGACATTCGGTCCCAGTACTTC; cdr3_aa: CASSPTDIRSQYF
d_call: TRBD2; j_call: TRBJ2-7; clone_size: few; v_call: TRBV28; cdr3_nt: TGTGCCAGCAGTACCTTCAGCGGGAGCTACGACGAGCAGTACTTC; cdr3_aa: CASSTFSGSYDEQYF
d_call: NA; j_call: TRBJ2-5; clone_size: NA; v_call: TRBV7-9; cdr3_nt: TGTGCCAGCAGCTTTAATATGGCAGCCCAAGAGACCCAGTACTTC; cdr3_aa: CASSFNMAAQETQYF